The present T cell receptor (beta chain) was sequenced within a study of early T cells in non-severe SARS-CoV-2 infection. Study information: It was bulk RNA from unsorted whole blood that was sequenced, and the chains were unpaired. Whole-study results and caveats: Anti-spike CD8 responses were favored by VDJdb matching, which missed private and CD4 specificities.

This clonotype was seen at least ten times. Its specificity is not known. This CDR3 has 13 amino acids. The germline V gene encodes CDR1 MGHDK and CDR2 SYGVNS. Trimming cost V 4 bases and J 1 base, with 4 bases left between them. Using its own MiXCR run on the 5' RACE reads, TCRdb lists one record per CDR3 protein. The table includes under 45,000 distinct CDR3 sequences, about 5.2% detected once. The sequence came from an adult who was a healthcare worker with PCR-confirmed SARS-CoV-2 infection or an uninfected control (not recorded which). The genes are TRBV25-1 and TRBJ2-2; D ambiguous. Here the sequenced sample was whole blood, taken at baseline. CDR3 sequence (DNA): TGTGCCAGCAGTGCCCGGAACACCGGGGAGCTGTTTTTT. Its protein is CASSARNTGELFF. The full variable domain, its missing parts supplied by reference TRBV25-1 and TRBJ2-2, is EADIYQTPRYLVIGTGKKITLECSQTMGHDKMYWYQQDPGMELHLIHYSYGVNSTEKGDLSSESTVSRIRTEHFPLTLESARPSHTSQYLCASSARNTGELFFGEGSRLTVL.